The sequence of this TCR beta chain was determined in a study of T cells after yellow fever vaccination. The overall study: SMART-Seq v4 Ultra Low Input prepared the low-cell-number fractions. Study observations and caveats: When the response was secondary, it was weaker but reached its peak faster, day 5 versus 15.

Comment on this clonotype: Its antigen is unidentified.

By 5'RACE template switching, TCR cDNA was produced, with a universal primer site and UMIs added in the process. A single record per CDR3 protein comes from TCRdb applying MiXCR to the 5' RACE reads. Counted here are 150,000 to 200,000 distinct CDR3 sequences, roughly 8.8% occurring once; the ten biggest clones make up roughly 40%. CDR3 length: 13 residues. From germline, CDR1 is SEHNR and CDR2 FQNEAQ (reference sequence). V was shortened by 3 bases and J by 0 bases, with 5 bases between the two germline ends. The origin of this receptor is a man between 18 and 29 years old who received the YFV17D yellow fever vaccine. Sequenced material: CD8+ T cells sorted from PBMCs, taken 45 days after the yellow fever booster vaccination. This chain connects TRBV7-9 to TRBJ1-1; D unclear. The CDR3 DNA reads TGTGCCAGCAGCTTTAAATTGAACACTGAAGCTTTCTTT. Amino acids: CASSFKLNTEAFF. Together with reference TRBV7-9 and TRBJ1-1, the CDR3 gives the full variable domain: DTGVSQNPRHKITKRGQNVTFRCDPISEHNRLYWYRQTLGQGPEFLTYFQNEAQLEKSRLLSDRFSAERPKGSFSTLEIQRTEQGDSAMYLCASSFKLNTEAFFGQGTRLTVV.